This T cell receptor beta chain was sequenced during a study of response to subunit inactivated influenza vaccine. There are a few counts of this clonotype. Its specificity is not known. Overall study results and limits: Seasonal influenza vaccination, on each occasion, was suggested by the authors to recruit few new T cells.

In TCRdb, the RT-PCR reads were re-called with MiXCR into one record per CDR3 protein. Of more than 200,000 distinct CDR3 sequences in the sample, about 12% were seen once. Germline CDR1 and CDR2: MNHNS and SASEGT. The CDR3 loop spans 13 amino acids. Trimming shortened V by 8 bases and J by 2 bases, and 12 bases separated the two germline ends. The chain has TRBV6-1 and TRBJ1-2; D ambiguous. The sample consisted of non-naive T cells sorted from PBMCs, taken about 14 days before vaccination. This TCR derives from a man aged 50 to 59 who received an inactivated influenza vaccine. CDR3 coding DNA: TGTGCCAGCGGCAGAAACGCAAACTATGGCTACACCTTC. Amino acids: CASGRNANYGYTF.